The count of the clone carrying this T cell receptor (beta chain) is one. The antigen remains undetermined. This sample was included in a study of T cell responses to AZD1222 COVID-19 vaccine. General observations from the study: Donors skewed white British and female; clonal diversity was possibly underestimated.

Trimming left V 6 bases short and J 0 bases short, with 9 bases between. Germline V lookup: CDR1 SGHNT, CDR2 YYREEE (reference sequence). There are 13 residues in the CDR3. Generated by immunoSEQ multiplex PCR, the TCRdb table keeps only in-frame clones and is missing some. The data hold approximately 110,000 clones, with roughly 85% observed a single time. V usage is TRBV5-4 and J usage is TRBJ1-2; D unresolved. The sequence came from an adult who received the AZD1222 COVID-19 vaccine. The sample was peripheral blood, taken 28 days after the second AZD1222 dose. The CDR3 DNA is TGTGCCAGCAACTTACCGACTAACTATGGCTACACCTTC. It specifies CASNLPTNYGYTF.